The rows below give T cell receptor beta chains drawn from one sample of a study of immune cell composition in non-small cell lung cancer. This table comes from immunoSEQ multiplex PCR, and its TCRdb copy is limited to in-frame clones, with some not included. Found here are under 6,500 clones, 71% of them singletons; the top ten hold roughly 6%. Sequenced sample: non-adjacent lung tissue. These receptors originate from a human donor with non-small cell lung cancer. Both conserved end residues are part of each CDR3. The D gene is left open where the match is weak. Rows give clone size only sometimes, using once, few, many, or a class for an expanded clone.

cdr3_nt,cdr3_aa,v_call,d_call,clone_size,j_call
TGTGCCTGGAGTGGGGGGGGTAGTCAGCCCCAGCATTTT,CAWSGGGSQPQHF,TRBV30,-,-,TRBJ1-5
TGTGCCAGCAGTCACCAGGCGGTGGGGCGATATGGCTACACCTTC,CASSHQAVGRYGYTF,TRBV27,-,-,TRBJ1-2
TGTGCCAGTAGTATAGGCGGCGGCAGGGGACAGCCCCAGCATTTT,CASSIGGGRGQPQHF,TRBV19,-,-,TRBJ1-5
TGTGCCAGCAGCTTCTCCCACTCCGATGGGGCGGATACGCAGTATTTT,CASSFSHSDGADTQYF,TRBV7-2,-,-,TRBJ2-3
TGTGCCAGCCAGGAAGGCTCCTACAATGAGCAGTTCTTC,CASQEGSYNEQFF,TRBV2,-,-,TRBJ2-1
TGTGCCAGCAGTTACTCCACTACCCCCACTGAAGCTTTCTTT,CASSYSTTPTEAFF,TRBV6-5,-,-,TRBJ1-1
TGTGCCAGCAGCTTTACGGGCCCCGGGGATTCACCCCTCCACTTT,CASSFTGPGDSPLHF,TRBV7-9,-,-,TRBJ1-6
TGTGCCAGCAGCTTAGGTCTGAACACCGGGGAGCTGTTTTTT,CASSLGLNTGELFF,TRBV11-2,-,-,TRBJ2-2
TGTGCCAGCAGCTTATGGGGTAGCGGGGGAACTGGGGCCAACGTCCTGACTTTC,CASSLWGSGGTGANVLTF,TRBV7-2,TRBD2,-,TRBJ2-6
TGTGCCAGCAGCCCGGGACAGGGACTGAACACTGAAGCTTTCTTT,CASSPGQGLNTEAFF,TRBV11-1,TRBD1,-,TRBJ1-1
TGTGCCAGCAGCCAAATCACAGGGAATGAGCAGTTCTTC,CASSQITGNEQFF,TRBV4-2,-,-,TRBJ2-1
TGTGCCAGCACCCTGGGGGGGGGTTCACCCCTCCACTTT,CASTLGGGSPLHF,TRBV6-5,-,-,TRBJ1-6
TGTGCCAGCAGCTGGGCTTCAGGGAATCAGCCCCAGCATTTT,CASSWASGNQPQHF,TRBV5-8,-,-,TRBJ1-5
TGCGCCAGCAGCTTGGGTGGGAGGGACGCCTACGAGCAGTACTTC,CASSLGGRDAYEQYF,TRBV5-1,TRBD2,-,TRBJ2-7
TGTGCCATCATACGGGACATCCAATTCAACTATGGCTACACCTTC,CAIIRDIQFNYGYTF,TRBV10-3,-,few,TRBJ1-2
TGCGCCAGCAGTGCGGTAAGGGGTGGAGGCTACACCTTC,CASSAVRGGGYTF,TRBV10-2,-,few,TRBJ1-2
TGTGCCTGGAGTGAACAGGGTTATCAGCCCCAGCATTTT,CAWSEQGYQPQHF,TRBV30,-,-,TRBJ1-5
TGCGCCAGCAGTGAGGGACAGGGGGATACCTACGAGCAGTACTTC,CASSEGQGDTYEQYF,TRBV10-2,TRBD1,few,TRBJ2-7
TGTGCCAGCACTCTTAGCGGGGGGGCGTACGAGCAGTACTTC,CASTLSGGAYEQYF,TRBV6-6,TRBD2,-,TRBJ2-7
TGTGCCAGCAGTGTGGGGGAGGATGGTAATGAAAAACTGTTTTTT,CASSVGEDGNEKLFF,TRBV6-1,-,-,TRBJ1-4
TGTGCCAGCAGTGAAGAGGCAGCGATGAACACTGAAGCTTTCTTT,CASSEEAAMNTEAFF,TRBV2,-,-,TRBJ1-1
TGTGCCAGCAGCTTAGCTAGGACAGGGCGAGAGACCCAGTACTTC,CASSLARTGRETQYF,TRBV7-8,TRBD1,-,TRBJ2-5
TGTGCCATCCTAGGAGGGGATGAGCAGTTCTTC,CAILGGDEQFF,TRBV6-6,-,few,TRBJ2-1
TGTGCCTGGAGTATAACGGGACAGAGATTTCGTGAGCAGTACTTC,CAWSITGQRFREQYF,TRBV30,TRBD1,-,TRBJ2-7
TGCGCCAGCAGCGTTTCGGGACTCGTCTACGAGCAGTACTTC,CASSVSGLVYEQYF,TRBV5-1,-,-,TRBJ2-7
TGTGCCAGCAGCTTAGGGCTAGCGGGGGGGGCTGTTGAGCAGTTCTTC,CASSLGLAGGAVEQFF,TRBV7-2,TRBD2,-,TRBJ2-1
TGTGCCAGTAGTGGCGGATTGGGACAGATGAACACTGAAGCTTTCTTT,CASSGGLGQMNTEAFF,TRBV19,TRBD1,-,TRBJ1-1
TGTGCCAGCAGCCAACGCGATCAGGGTGAAGCTTTCTTT,CASSQRDQGEAFF,TRBV7-3,-,-,TRBJ1-1
TGCGCCAGCAGCTTAGGACAAGCCGGGGAGCTGTTTTTT,CASSLGQAGELFF,TRBV5-1,-,-,TRBJ2-2
TGTGCCAGCGGCACACGGGACAACGGGGAAGGATACGAGCAGTACTTC,CASGTRDNGEGYEQYF,TRBV9,-,-,TRBJ2-7
TGCGCCACCGCGGTTGCGAGGTCCTACGAGCAGTACTTC,CATAVARSYEQYF,TRBV5-1,-,-,TRBJ2-7
TGTGCCAGCAGCCCACTAGCGGGGGGGCCCGGTGAGCAGTTCTTC,CASSPLAGGPGEQFF,TRBV7-6,TRBD2,-,TRBJ2-1
TGTGCCAGCTCCCCGACAGGGGGAAACACTGAAGCTTTCTTT,CASSPTGGNTEAFF,TRBV18,TRBD1,-,TRBJ1-1
TGTGCCAGCAGTTTTGGACAGCCTACAGGTGGGCAGTTCTTC,CASSFGQPTGGQFF,TRBV6-5,-,-,TRBJ2-1
TGTGCCAGCATTAGCGGGGAAAGGGAGACCCAGTACTTC,CASISGERETQYF,TRBV2,TRBD2,-,TRBJ2-5
TGTGCCAGCAGCCCCTTGACGGGGGGCATTGGGACCCAGTACTTC,CASSPLTGGIGTQYF,TRBV7-6,-,-,TRBJ2-5
TGTGCCAGCAGCACCAGAAGCTCCTACGAGCAGTACTTC,CASSTRSSYEQYF,TRBV11-2,-,-,TRBJ2-7
TGTGCCAGCAGTGAGGTGACGCGGTCCACTGAAGCTTTCTTT,CASSEVTRSTEAFF,TRBV6-1,-,-,TRBJ1-1
TGTGCCAGCAGCTTAGCCAGACAGAACCGTCACTACGAGCAGTACTTC,CASSLARQNRHYEQYF,TRBV11-2,-,-,TRBJ2-7
TGTGCCAGCAGCGGTACAGGGAGTCACACCGGGGAGCTGTTTTTT,CASSGTGSHTGELFF,TRBV28,-,-,TRBJ2-2
TGTGCCAGCAGCCGGGGACAGGGGGAACAAGAGACCCAGTACTTC,CASSRGQGEQETQYF,TRBV11-3,TRBD1,-,TRBJ2-5
TGTGCCAGCAGCCAAGCGGCGGGGGCGCATGGCTACACCTTC,CASSQAAGAHGYTF,TRBV21-1,-,-,TRBJ1-2
TGTGCCTGGAGTGTACAGGGGATTTTGGGCTACACCTTC,CAWSVQGILGYTF,TRBV30,TRBD1,-,TRBJ1-2
TGTGCCAGCTCACTCGGGACAGGGAAATACAATGAGCAGTTCTTC,CASSLGTGKYNEQFF,TRBV18,TRBD1,-,TRBJ2-1
TGTGCCAGCAGTTTGGGCAGAGCAGGGAACACTGAAGCTTTCTTT,CASSLGRAGNTEAFF,TRBV28,-,-,TRBJ1-1
TGTGCCAGCAGTGTAGCGGGGCACGAAGAGACCCAGTACTTC,CASSVAGHEETQYF,TRBV27,TRBD2,few,TRBJ2-5
TGTGCCAGCAGACCTAGCGGGGCGCCACAAGAGACCCAGTACTTC,CASRPSGAPQETQYF,TRBV5-6,TRBD2,-,TRBJ2-5
TGTGCCAGTAGGACGGAACTTCCTAACTATAGCTACACCTTC,CASRTELPNYSYTF,TRBV19,-,-,TRBJ1-2
TGTGCCAGCTCACGCTCTTCTACAGGGGAGATGGACTATGGCTACACCTTC,CASSRSSTGEMDYGYTF,TRBV18,TRBD1,-,TRBJ1-2
TGTGCCAGTAGTACCTGGACAGGGGGCCTTGGAGGGCAGTACTTC,CASSTWTGGLGGQYF,TRBV19,TRBD1,-,TRBJ2-7
TGTGCCAGCAGCTTAGGGGGCGGCGAGCAGTACTTC,CASSLGGGEQYF,TRBV7-2,-,-,TRBJ2-7
TGTGCCAGTAGTATCCAATGGACTGAGGGGGCAGTTAGCCCCTACAATGAGCAGTTCTTC,CASSIQWTEGAVSPYNEQFF,TRBV19,TRBD1,-,TRBJ2-1
TGTGCCAGCAGCTTGGCGGTAGATATAATCCGCACTGAAGCTTTCTTT,CASSLAVDIIRTEAFF,TRBV5-4,-,-,TRBJ1-1
TGTGCCAGTAGTGGGGAGGGACCAATCTACGAGCAGTACTTC,CASSGEGPIYEQYF,TRBV19,TRBD2,large,TRBJ2-7
TGTGCCGGTGGAGGGGACAGTCGCAACGAGCAGTACTTC,CAGGGDSRNEQYF,TRBV7-9,-,-,TRBJ2-7
TGTGCCAGCAGCTTAAGAGAGAGAGATGAAAAACTGTTTTTT,CASSLRERDEKLFF,TRBV7-8,-,-,TRBJ1-4
TGCGCCAGCAGCCCGGGACCCGGACTAGCGGAATATTTTAGCACAGATACGCAGTATTTT,CASSPGPGLAEYFSTDTQYF,TRBV4-1,TRBD2,-,TRBJ2-3